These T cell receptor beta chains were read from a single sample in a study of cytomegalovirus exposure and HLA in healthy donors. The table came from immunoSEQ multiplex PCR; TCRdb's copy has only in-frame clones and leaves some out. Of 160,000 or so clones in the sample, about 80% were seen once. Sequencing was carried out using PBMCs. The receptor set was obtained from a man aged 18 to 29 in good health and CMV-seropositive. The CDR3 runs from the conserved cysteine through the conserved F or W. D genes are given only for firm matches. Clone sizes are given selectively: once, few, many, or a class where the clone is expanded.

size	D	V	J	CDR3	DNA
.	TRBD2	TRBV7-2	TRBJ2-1	CASSPGGVYNEQFF	TGTGCCAGCAGTCCTGGGGGGGTATACAATGAGCAGTTCTTC
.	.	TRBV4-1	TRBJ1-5	CASSQGLRDQPQHF	TGCGCCAGCAGCCAAGGTCTGAGGGATCAGCCCCAGCATTTT
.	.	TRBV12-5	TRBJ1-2	CASGLGTDYGYTF	TGTGCTAGTGGGTTAGGGACTGACTATGGCTACACCTTC
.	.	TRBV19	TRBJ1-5	CASSINLEEPQHF	TGTGCCAGTAGTATCAATTTAGAAGAGCCCCAGCATTTT
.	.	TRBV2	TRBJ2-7	CASSEAGRGARYEQYF	TGTGCCAGCAGTGAAGCGGGGAGGGGGGCTCGCTACGAGCAGTACTTC
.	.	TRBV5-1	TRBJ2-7	CASSFTGTYEQYF	TGCGCCAGCAGCTTTACAGGGACCTACGAGCAGTACTTC
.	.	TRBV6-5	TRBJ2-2	CAAGVGAGELFF	TGTGCCGCCGGGGTAGGAGCCGGGGAGCTGTTTTTT
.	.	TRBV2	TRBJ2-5	CASSDRVQVKETQYF	TGTGCCAGCAGTGACAGGGTCCAGGTTAAAGAGACCCAGTACTTC
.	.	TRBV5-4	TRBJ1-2	CASGESGYTF	TGTGCCAGCGGGGAGAGTGGGTACACCTTC
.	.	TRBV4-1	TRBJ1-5	CASSQVPVDQPQHF	TGCGCCAGCAGCCAAGTTCCGGTGGATCAGCCCCAGCATTTT
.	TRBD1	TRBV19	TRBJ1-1	CASTGTANTEAFF	TGTGCCAGCACCGGGACAGCGAACACTGAAGCTTTCTTT
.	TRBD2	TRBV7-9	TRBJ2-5	CASSPWEGTETQYF	TGTGCCAGCAGCCCCTGGGAGGGGACAGAGACCCAGTACTTC
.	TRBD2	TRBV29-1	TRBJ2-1	CSISVAGFEGPEQFF	TGCAGCATCTCTGTAGCGGGTTTCGAGGGGCCTGAGCAGTTCTTC
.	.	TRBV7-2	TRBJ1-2	CASSLDGVYGYTF	TGTGCCAGCAGCTTGGACGGGGTATATGGCTACACCTTC
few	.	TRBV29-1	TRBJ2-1	CSGLVGGPNEQFF	TGCAGCGGGTTAGTGGGGGGGCCAAATGAGCAGTTCTTC
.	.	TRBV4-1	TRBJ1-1	CASSQVAGLTEAFF	TGCGCCAGCAGCCAAGTGGCGGGGCTCACTGAAGCTTTCTTT
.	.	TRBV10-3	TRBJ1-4	CAISGEGPPLILEKLFF	TGTGCCATCAGTGGGGAGGGACCGCCCCTTATACTTGAAAAACTGTTTTTT
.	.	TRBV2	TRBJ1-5	CASSAGVGDQPQHF	TGTGCCAGCAGTGCAGGGGTGGGTGATCAGCCCCAGCATTTT
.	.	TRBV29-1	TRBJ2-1	CSVEGRYNEQFF	TGCAGCGTTGAGGGCAGGTACAATGAGCAGTTCTTC
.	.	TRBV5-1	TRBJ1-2	CASSLAGGYGYTF	TGCGCCAGCAGCTTGGCGGGGGGCTATGGCTACACCTTC
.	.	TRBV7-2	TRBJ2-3	CASSLASGTDTQYF	TGTGCCAGCAGCTTAGCGAGCGGCACAGATACGCAGTATTTT
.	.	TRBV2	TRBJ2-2	CASMSEASTNTGELFF	TGTGCCAGCATGTCAGAGGCATCGACGAACACCGGGGAGCTGTTTTTT
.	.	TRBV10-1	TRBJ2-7	CASSETGTGGYEQYF	TGCGCCAGCAGTGAAACCGGGACTGGGGGTTACGAGCAGTACTTC
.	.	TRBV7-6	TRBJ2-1	CASTPTAPYNEQFF	TGTGCCAGCACACCGACAGCGCCCTACAATGAGCAGTTCTTC
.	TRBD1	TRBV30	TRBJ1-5	CAWSPDRDQPQHF	TGTGCCTGGAGTCCGGACAGGGACCAGCCCCAGCATTTT
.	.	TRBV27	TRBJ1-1	CASSIGVGTEAFF	TGTGCCAGCTCAATAGGGGTCGGCACTGAAGCTTTCTTT
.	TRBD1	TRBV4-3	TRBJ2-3	CASSLGQSTDTQYF	TGCGCCAGCAGCTTGGGACAGAGCACAGATACGCAGTATTTT
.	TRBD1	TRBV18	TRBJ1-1	CASSDQGTGTEAFF	TGTGCCAGCTCAGACCAGGGGACAGGTACTGAAGCTTTCTTT
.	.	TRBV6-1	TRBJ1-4	CASSVMEVANEKLFF	TGTGCCAGCAGTGTCATGGAGGTAGCTAATGAAAAACTGTTTTTT
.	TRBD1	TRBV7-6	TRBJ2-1	CASSFEQGNEQFF	TGTGCCAGCAGCTTTGAACAGGGGAATGAGCAGTTCTTC
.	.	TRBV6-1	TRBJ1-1	CASKGLLTEAFF	TGTGCCAGCAAGGGGCTTCTAACTGAAGCTTTCTTT
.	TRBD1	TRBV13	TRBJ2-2	CASSPGQLVGSGELFF	TGTGCCAGCAGCCCGGGACAGCTAGTCGGATCCGGGGAGCTGTTTTTT
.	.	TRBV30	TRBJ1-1	CAWSPGGTLWQAFF	TGTGCCTGGAGTCCAGGCGGGACCCTATGGCAAGCTTTCTTT
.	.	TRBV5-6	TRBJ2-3	CASSSDLTTDTQYF	TGTGCCAGCAGCTCCGACCTGACTACGGATACGCAGTATTTT
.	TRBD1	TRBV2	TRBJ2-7	CASSRTGDRNEQYF	TGTGCCAGCAGCAGGACAGGGGATCGGAACGAGCAGTACTTC
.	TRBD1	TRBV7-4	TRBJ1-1	CASSGGQLNTEAFF	TGTGCCAGCAGCGGGGGACAGCTGAACACTGAAGCTTTCTTT
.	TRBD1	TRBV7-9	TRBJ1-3	CASSSTGGFGNTIYF	TGTGCCAGCAGCTCAACAGGGGGCTTTGGAAACACCATATATTTT
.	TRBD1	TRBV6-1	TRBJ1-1	CASRDAYYRGNEAFF	TGTGCCAGCAGAGACGCCTACTACAGGGGGAACGAAGCTTTCTTT
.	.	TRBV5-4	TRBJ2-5	CASSPPPRLGQETQYF	TGTGCCAGCAGCCCCCCCCCTAGGCTCGGGCAAGAGACCCAGTACTTC
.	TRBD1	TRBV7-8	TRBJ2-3	CASSLNPRQGFVDTQYF	TGTGCCAGCAGCTTAAATCCCCGACAGGGTTTTGTAGATACGCAGTATTTT
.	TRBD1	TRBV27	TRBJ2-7	CASSLNRDRTEQYF	TGTGCCAGCAGTTTAAACAGGGACAGGACCGAGCAGTACTTC
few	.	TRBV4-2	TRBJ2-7	CASSQESAILEQYF	TGTGCCAGCAGCCAAGAAAGCGCCATTCTCGAGCAGTACTTC
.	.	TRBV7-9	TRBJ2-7	CASSPGSTPYEQYF	TGTGCCAGCAGCCCGGGGTCTACCCCCTACGAGCAGTACTTC
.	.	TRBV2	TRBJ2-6	CASQLSPAGRANVLTF	TGTGCCAGCCAACTAAGCCCGGCAGGGCGGGCCAACGTCCTGACTTTC